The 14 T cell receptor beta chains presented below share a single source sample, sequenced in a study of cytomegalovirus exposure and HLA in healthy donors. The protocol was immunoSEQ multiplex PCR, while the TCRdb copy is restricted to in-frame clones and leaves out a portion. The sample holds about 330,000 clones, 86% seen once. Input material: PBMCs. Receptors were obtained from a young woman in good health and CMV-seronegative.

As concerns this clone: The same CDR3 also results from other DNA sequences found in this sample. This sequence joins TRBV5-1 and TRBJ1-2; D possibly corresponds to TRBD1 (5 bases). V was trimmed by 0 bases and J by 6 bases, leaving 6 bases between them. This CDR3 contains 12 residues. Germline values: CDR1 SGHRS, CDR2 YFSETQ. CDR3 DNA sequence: TGCGCCAGCAGCTTGGCAGGGAATGGCTACACCTTC. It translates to CASSLAGNGYTF.

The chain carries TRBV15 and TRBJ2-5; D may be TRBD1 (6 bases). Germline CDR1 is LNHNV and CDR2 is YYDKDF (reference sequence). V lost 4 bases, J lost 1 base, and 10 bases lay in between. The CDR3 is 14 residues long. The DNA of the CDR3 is TGTGCCACCAGCATGGACAGCATCCAAGAGACCCAGTACTTC. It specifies CATSMDSIQETQYF.

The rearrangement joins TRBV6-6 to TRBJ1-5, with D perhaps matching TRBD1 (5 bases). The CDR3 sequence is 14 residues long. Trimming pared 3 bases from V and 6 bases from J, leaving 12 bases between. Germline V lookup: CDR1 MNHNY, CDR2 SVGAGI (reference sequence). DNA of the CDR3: TGTGCCAGCAGTTATCGCAGGGCGGCTCAGCCCCAGCATTTT. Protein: CASSYRRAAQPQHF.

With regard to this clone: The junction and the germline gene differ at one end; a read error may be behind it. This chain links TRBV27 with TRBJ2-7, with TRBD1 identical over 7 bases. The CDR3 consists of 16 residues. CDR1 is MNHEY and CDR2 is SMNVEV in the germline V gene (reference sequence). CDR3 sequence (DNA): TGTGCCAGCAGTATATCGAAGGGGGCTCCCGCCTACGAGCAGTACTTC. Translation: CASSISKGAPAYEQYF.

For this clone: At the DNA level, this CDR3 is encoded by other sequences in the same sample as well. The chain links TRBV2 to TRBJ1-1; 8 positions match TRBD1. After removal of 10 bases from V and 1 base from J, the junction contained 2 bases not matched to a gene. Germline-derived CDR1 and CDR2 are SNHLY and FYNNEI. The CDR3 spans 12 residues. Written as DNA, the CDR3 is TGTGCCAACAGGGGGGGGAACACTGAAGCTTTCTTT. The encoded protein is CANRGGNTEAFF.

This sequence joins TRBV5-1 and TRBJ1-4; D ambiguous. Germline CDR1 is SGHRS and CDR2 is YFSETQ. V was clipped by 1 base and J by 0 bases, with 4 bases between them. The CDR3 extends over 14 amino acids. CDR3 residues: CASSLFATNEKLFF. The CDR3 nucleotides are TGCGCCAGCAGCTTGTTCGCAACTAATGAAAAACTGTTTTTT. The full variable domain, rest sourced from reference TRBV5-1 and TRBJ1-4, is KAGVTQTPRYLIKTRGQQVTLSCSPISGHRSVSWYQQTPGQGLQFLFEYFSETQRNKGNFPGRFSGRQFSNSRSEMNVSTLELGDSALYLCASSLFATNEKLFFGSGTQLSVL.

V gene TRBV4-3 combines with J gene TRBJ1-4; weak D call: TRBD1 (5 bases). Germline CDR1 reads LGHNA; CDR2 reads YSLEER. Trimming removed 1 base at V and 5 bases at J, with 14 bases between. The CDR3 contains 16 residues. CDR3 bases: TGCGCCAGCAGCCAAGGCGGCAGGGCCCAAAATGAAAAACTGTTTTTT. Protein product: CASSQGGRAQNEKLFF.

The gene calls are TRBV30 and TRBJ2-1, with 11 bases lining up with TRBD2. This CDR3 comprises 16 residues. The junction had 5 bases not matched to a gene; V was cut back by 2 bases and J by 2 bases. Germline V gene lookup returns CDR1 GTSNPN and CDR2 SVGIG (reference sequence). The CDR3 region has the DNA TGTGCCTGGAGTCAACCGACTAGCGGGACCTACAATGAGCAGTTCTTC. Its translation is CAWSQPTSGTYNEQFF.

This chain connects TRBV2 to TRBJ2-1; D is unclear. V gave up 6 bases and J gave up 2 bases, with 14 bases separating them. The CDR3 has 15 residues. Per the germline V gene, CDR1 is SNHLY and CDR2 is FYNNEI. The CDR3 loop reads CASSQDGTAYNEQFF. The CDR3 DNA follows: TGTGCCAGCAGCCAAGACGGCACAGCCTACAATGAGCAGTTCTTC.

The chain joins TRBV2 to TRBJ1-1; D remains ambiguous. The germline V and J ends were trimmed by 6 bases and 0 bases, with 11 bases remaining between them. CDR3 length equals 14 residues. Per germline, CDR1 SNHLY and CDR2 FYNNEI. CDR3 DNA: TGTGCCAGCAGGGGCAACATCATGAACACTGAAGCTTTCTTT. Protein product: CASRGNIMNTEAFF.

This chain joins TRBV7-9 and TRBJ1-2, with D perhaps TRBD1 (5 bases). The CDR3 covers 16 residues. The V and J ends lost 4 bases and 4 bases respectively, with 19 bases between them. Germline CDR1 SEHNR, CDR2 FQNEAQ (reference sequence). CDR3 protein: CASSSSPGAGVYGYTF. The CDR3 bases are TGTGCCAGCAGCTCCTCTCCCGGGGCGGGGGTCTATGGCTACACCTTC.

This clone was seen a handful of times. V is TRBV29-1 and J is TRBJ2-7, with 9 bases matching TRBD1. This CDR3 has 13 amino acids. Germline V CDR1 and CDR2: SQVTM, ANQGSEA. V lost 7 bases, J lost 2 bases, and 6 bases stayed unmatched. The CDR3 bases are TGCAGCGCCAGGACAGGGGACACCTACGAGCAGTACTTC. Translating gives CSARTGDTYEQYF.

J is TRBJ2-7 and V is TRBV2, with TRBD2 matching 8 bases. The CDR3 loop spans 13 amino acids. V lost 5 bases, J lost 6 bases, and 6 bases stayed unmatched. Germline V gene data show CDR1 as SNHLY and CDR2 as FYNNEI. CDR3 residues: CASSKTGTSEQYF. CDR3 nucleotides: TGTGCCAGCAGTAAAACCGGGACTAGCGAGCAGTACTTC.

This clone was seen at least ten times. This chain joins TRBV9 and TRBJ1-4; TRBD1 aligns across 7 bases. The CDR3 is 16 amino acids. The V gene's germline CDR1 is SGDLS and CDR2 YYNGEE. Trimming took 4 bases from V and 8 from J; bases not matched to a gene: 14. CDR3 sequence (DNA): TGTGCCAGCAGCCCGAGAGGGGACAGCGGGGGGGAAAAACTGTTTTTT. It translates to CASSPRGDSGGEKLFF. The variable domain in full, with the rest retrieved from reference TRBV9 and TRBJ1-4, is DSGVTQTPKHLITATGQRVTLRCSPRSGDLSVYWYQQSLDQGLQFLIQYYNGEERAKGNILERFSAQQFPDLHSELNLSSLELGDSALYFCASSPRGDSGGEKLFFGSGTQLSVL.